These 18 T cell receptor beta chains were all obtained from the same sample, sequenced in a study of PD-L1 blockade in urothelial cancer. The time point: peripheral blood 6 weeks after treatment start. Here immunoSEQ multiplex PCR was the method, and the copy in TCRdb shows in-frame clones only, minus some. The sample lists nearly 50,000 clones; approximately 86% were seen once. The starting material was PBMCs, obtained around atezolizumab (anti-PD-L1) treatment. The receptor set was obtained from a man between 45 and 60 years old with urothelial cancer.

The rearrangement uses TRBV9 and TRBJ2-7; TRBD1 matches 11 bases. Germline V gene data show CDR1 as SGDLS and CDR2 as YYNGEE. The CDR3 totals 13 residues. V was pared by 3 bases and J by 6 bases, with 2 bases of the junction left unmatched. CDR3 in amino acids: CASSAGQGGEQYF. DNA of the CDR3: TGTGCCAGCAGCGCGGGACAGGGGGGCGAGCAGTACTTC. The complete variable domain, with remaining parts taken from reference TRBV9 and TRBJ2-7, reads DSGVTQTPKHLITATGQRVTLRCSPRSGDLSVYWYQQSLDQGLQFLIQYYNGEERAKGNILERFSAQQFPDLHSELNLSSLELGDSALYFCASSAGQGGEQYFGPGTRLTVT.

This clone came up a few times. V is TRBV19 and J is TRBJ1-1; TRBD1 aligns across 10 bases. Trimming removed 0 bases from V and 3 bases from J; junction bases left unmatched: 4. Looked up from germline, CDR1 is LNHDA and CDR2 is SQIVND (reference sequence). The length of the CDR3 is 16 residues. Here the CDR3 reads CASSIDRDRGHTEAFF. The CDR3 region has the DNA TGTGCCAGTAGTATAGATCGGGACAGGGGACACACTGAAGCTTTCTTT.

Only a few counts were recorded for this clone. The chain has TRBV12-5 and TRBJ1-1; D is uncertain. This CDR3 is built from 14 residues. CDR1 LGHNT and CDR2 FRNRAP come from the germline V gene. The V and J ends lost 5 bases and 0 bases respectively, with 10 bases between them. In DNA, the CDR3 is TGTGCTAGTGGTCCGACACCAATGAACACTGAAGCTTTCTTT. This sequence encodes CASGPTPMNTEAFF.

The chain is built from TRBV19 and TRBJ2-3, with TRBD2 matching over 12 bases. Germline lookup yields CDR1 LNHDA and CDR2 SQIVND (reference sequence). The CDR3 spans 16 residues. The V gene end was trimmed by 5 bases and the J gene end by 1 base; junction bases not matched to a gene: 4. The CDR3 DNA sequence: TGTGCCAGTAGTCTAGCGGGGGGGCGGGGCACAGATACGCAGTATTTT. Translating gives CASSLAGGRGTDTQYF.

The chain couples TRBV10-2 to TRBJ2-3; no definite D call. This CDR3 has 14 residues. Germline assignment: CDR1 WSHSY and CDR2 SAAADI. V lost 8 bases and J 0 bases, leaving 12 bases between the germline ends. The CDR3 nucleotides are TGCGCCAGCCAGTCTACAGCTAGCACAGATACGCAGTATTTT. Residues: CASQSTASTDTQYF.

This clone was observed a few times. CDR3 sequence: CASSSGTGGLTDTQYF. CDR3 nucleotide sequence: TGTGCCAGCAGTTCCGGGACAGGCGGGCTTACAGATACGCAGTATTTT. This chain connects TRBV6-6 to TRBJ2-3; the match to TRBD1 covers 8 bases. This CDR3 spans 16 amino acids. Trimming removed 4 bases from V and 3 bases from J; junction bases left unmatched: 9. CDR1 MNHNY and CDR2 SVGAGI come from the germline V gene (reference sequence).

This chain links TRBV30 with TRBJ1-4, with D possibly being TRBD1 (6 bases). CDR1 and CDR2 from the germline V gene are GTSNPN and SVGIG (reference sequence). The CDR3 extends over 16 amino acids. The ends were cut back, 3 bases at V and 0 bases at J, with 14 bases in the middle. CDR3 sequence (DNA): TGTGCCTGGAGCCGGAGGACAGACTCAACTAATGAAAAACTGTTTTTT. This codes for CAWSRRTDSTNEKLFF.

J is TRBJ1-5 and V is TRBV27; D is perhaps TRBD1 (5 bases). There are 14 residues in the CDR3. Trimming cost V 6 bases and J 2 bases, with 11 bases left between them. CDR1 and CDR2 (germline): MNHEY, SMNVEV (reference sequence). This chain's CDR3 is CASSDGAGNQPQHF. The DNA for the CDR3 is TGTGCCAGCAGCGATGGGGCAGGCAATCAGCCCCAGCATTTT.

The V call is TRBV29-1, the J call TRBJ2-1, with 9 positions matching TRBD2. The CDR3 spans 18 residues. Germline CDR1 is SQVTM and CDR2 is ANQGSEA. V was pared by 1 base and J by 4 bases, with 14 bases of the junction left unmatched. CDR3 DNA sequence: TGCAGCGTTGAAGCTCCTCTTAATAGCGGGAGAGATTACAATGAGCAGTTCTTC. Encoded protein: CSVEAPLNSGRDYNEQFF.

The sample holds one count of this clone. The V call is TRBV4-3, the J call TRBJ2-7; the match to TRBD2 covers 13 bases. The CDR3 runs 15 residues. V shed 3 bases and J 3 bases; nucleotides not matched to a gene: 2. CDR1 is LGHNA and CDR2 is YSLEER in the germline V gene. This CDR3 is CASSHGLAGDYEQYF. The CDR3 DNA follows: TGCGCCAGCAGCCACGGACTAGCGGGAGACTACGAGCAGTACTTC.

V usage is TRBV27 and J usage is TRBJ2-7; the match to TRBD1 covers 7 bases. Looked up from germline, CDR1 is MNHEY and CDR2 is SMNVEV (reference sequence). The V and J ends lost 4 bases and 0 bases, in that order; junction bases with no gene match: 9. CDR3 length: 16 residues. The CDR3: CASSSYRTGPSYEQYF. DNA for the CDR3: TGTGCCAGCAGTTCATACCGGACAGGACCCTCCTACGAGCAGTACTTC.

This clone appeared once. This CDR3 is CSVDRQLANEQFF. The CDR3 DNA reads as TGCAGCGTTGATCGACAGTTAGCCAATGAGCAGTTCTTC. This chain joins TRBV29-1 and TRBJ2-1, with a weak D call TRBD1 (5 bases). Trimming stripped 3 bases from V and 6 bases from J, with 12 bases between. This CDR3 has 13 amino acids. From germline, CDR1 is SQVTM and CDR2 ANQGSEA.

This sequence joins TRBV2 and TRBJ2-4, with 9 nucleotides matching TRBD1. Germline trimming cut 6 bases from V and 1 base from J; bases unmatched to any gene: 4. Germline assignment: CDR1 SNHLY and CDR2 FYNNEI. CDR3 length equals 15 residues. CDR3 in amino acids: CASRPDRGAKNIQYF. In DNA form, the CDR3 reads TGTGCCAGCAGACCTGACAGGGGGGCCAAAAACATTCAGTACTTC. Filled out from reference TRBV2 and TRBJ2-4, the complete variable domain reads EPEVTQTPSHQVTQMGQEVILRCVPISNHLYFYWYRQILGQKVEFLVSFYNNEISEKSEIFDDQFSVERPDGSNFTLKIRSTKLEDSAMYFCASRPDRGAKNIQYFGAGTRLSVL.

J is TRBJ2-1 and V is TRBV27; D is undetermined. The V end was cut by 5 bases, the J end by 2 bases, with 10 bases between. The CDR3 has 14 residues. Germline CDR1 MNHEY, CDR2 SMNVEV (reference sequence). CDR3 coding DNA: TGTGCCAGCAGTCCGTCGGTAGCCTACAATGAGCAGTTCTTC. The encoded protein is CASSPSVAYNEQFF.

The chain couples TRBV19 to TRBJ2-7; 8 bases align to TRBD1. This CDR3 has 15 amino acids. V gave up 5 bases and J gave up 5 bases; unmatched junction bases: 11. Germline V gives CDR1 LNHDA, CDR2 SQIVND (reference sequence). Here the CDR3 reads CASSAGTGNGNEQYF. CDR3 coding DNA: TGTGCCAGTAGTGCCGGGACAGGTAACGGGAACGAGCAGTACTTC. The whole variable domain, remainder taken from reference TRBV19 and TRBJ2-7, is DGGITQSPKYLFRKEGQNVTLSCEQNLNHDAMYWYRQDPGQGLRLIYYSQIVNDFQKGDIAEGYSVSREKKESFPLTVTSAQKNPTAFYLCASSAGTGNGNEQYFGPGTRLTVT.

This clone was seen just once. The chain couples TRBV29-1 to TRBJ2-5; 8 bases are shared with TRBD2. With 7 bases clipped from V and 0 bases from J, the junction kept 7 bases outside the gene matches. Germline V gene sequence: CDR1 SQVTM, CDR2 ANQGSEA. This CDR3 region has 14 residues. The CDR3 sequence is CSAILADDQETQYF. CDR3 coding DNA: TGCAGCGCGATACTAGCGGACGACCAAGAGACCCAGTACTTC.

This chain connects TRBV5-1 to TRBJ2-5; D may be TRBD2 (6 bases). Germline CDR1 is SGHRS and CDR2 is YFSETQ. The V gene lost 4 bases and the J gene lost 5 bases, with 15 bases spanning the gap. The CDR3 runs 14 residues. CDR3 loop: CASSLSASEETQYF. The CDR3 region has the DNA TGCGCCAGCAGCCTCTCGGCTAGCGAGGAGACCCAGTACTTC.

The CDR3 loop is CASSPGGGVGQPQHF. The DNA of the CDR3 is TGTGCCAGCAGCCCGGGAGGGGGGGTAGGTCAGCCCCAGCATTTT. This chain uses TRBV11-2 with TRBJ1-5; possibly TRBD1 for D (6 bases). The CDR3 contains 15 residues. The germline V gene has CDR1 SGHAT and CDR2 FQNNGV. Between the trimmed V and J ends, which lost 5 bases and 6 bases, there was a span of 17 bases.